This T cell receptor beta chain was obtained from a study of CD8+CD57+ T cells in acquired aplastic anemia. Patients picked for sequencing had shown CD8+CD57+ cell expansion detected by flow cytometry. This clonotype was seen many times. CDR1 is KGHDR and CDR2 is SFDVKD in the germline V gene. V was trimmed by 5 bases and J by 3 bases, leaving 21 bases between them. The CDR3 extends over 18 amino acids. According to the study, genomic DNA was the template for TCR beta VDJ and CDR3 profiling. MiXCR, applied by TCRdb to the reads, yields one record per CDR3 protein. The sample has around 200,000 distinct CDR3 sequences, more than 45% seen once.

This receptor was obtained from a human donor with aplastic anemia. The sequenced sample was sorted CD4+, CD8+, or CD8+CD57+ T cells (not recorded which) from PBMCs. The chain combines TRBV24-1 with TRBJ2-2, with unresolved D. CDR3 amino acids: CATSGFKVRTDYTGELFF. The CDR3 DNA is TGTGCCACCAGTGGATTTAAAGTTCGGACCGACTACACCGGGGAGCTGTTTTTT.